Detailed here is one T cell receptor (beta chain). The data belong to a study of shared T cell receptors in the human thymus. CDR1 and CDR2 from the germline V gene are LNHDA and SQIVND (reference sequence). Germline trimming cut 4 bases from V and 0 bases from J; bases unmatched to any gene: 9. The CDR3 contains 16 residues. Assay used: immunoSEQ multiplex PCR; TCRdb lists only in-frame clones, some missing. Of about 660,000 clones listed, approximately 90% were seen once; the top ten hold around 0.0099%. The same sample was also studied in work on human thymus T cells. Per that study: Thymus was obtained from resections taken during corrective heart surgery.

What was sequenced was thymocytes. This sequence was found in a boy under three years old with a congenital heart defect. The chain joins TRBV19 to TRBJ2-7; 7 positions match TRBD2. The CDR3, as DNA: TGTGCCAGTAGTACCGGGGGGAGTGACCGCTCCTACGAGCAGTACTTC. The encoded protein is CASSTGGSDRSYEQYF. Full variable domain (remainder filled in from reference TRBV19 and TRBJ2-7): DGGITQSPKYLFRKEGQNVTLSCEQNLNHDAMYWYRQDPGQGLRLIYYSQIVNDFQKGDIAEGYSVSREKKESFPLTVTSAQKNPTAFYLCASSTGGSDRSYEQYFGPGTRLTVT.